A single sample is the source of the 26 T cell receptor beta chains below, sequenced in a study of cytomegalovirus exposure and HLA in healthy donors. 13 Jbeta primers and 60 Vbeta primers were used for the PCR. The assay was immunoSEQ multiplex PCR, and TCRdb's table has in-frame clones only and misses some. Among about 68,000 clones listed, about 81% were seen once. What was sequenced was PBMCs. The receptors were gathered from a human donor in good health.

The chain joins TRBV15 to TRBJ2-5; D is perhaps TRBD2 (5 bases). V lost 2 bases, J lost 5 bases, and 12 bases lay in between. Germline CDR1 LNHNV, CDR2 YYDKDF (reference sequence). This CDR3 has 14 amino acids. CDR3 bases: TGTGCCACCAGCAGAACCGGGATTCTGGAGACCCAGTACTTC. Its protein product is CATSRTGILETQYF. Looking up the rest from reference TRBV15 and TRBJ2-5 gives the full variable domain: DAMVIQNPRYQVTQFGKPVTLSCSQTLNHNVMYWYQQKSSQAPKLLFHYYDKDFNNEADTPDNFQSRRPNTSFCFLDIRSPGLGDTAMYLCATSRTGILETQYFGPGTRLLVL.

J is TRBJ1-4 and V is TRBV5-1, with 8 bases identical to TRBD1. CDR1 and CDR2 from the germline V gene are SGHRS and YFSETQ. This CDR3 spans 15 amino acids. The ends lost 0 bases at V and 7 bases at J; junction bases unmatched: 5. CDR3 region: CASSLGQGAGEKLFF. CDR3 in DNA: TGCGCCAGCAGCTTGGGGCAGGGGGCAGGTGAAAAACTGTTTTTT.

This clone has only one observation. The chain is built from TRBV7-9 and TRBJ2-5; 12 positions match TRBD2. Germline V gives CDR1 SEHNR, CDR2 FQNEAQ (reference sequence). With 4 bases clipped from V and 2 bases from J, the junction kept 8 bases outside the gene matches. This CDR3 region has 17 residues. The CDR3 sequence: CASSWATGTSGQETQYF. The CDR3 DNA reads TGTGCCAGCAGCTGGGCGACCGGGACTAGCGGGCAAGAGACCCAGTACTTC.

The chain employs TRBV18 and TRBJ2-5; D gene ambiguous. Trimming pared 2 bases from V and 4 bases from J, leaving 5 bases between. Germline CDR1 reads KGHSH; CDR2 reads LQKENI. The CDR3 has 12 residues. The DNA for the CDR3 is TGTGCCAGCTCACCAGGAGCAGAGACCCAGTACTTC. Translated, it gives CASSPGAETQYF.

DNA for the CDR3: TGTGCCAGCAGCGTAGCTGCTAGCGGGGGCACAGATACGCAGTATTTT. It encodes CASSVAASGGTDTQYF. The chain uses TRBV9 and TRBJ2-3, with 9 bases lining up with TRBD2. The junction had 3 bases not matched to a gene; V was cut back by 0 bases and J by 1 base. Germline V gene lookup returns CDR1 SGDLS and CDR2 YYNGEE. The CDR3 is 16 amino acids.

The chain recombines TRBV18 with TRBJ2-5; D may be TRBD2 (6 bases). Trimming stripped 3 bases from V and 5 bases from J, with 7 bases between. In germline, CDR1 is KGHSH, CDR2 LQKENI. The CDR3 has 12 amino acids. Here the CDR3 DNA reads TGTGCCAGCTCACCTGGAGGGGAGACCCAGTACTTC. This translates into CASSPGGETQYF.

This sequence joins TRBV5-1 and TRBJ1-6; a possible D gene is TRBD1 (6 bases). CDR1 and CDR2 (germline): SGHRS, YFSETQ. This CDR3 spans 16 amino acids. Trimming shortened V by 0 bases and J by 7 bases, and 14 bases separated the two germline ends. This CDR3 is CASSLESPGGNSPLHF. The CDR3 coding sequence is TGCGCCAGCAGCTTGGAGTCCCCGGGGGGCAATTCACCCCTCCACTTT. Variable domain in full (rest from reference TRBV5-1 and TRBJ1-6): KAGVTQTPRYLIKTRGQQVTLSCSPISGHRSVSWYQQTPGQGLQFLFEYFSETQRNKGNFPGRFSGRQFSNSRSEMNVSTLELGDSALYLCASSLESPGGNSPLHFGNGTRLTVT.

CDR3 loop: CASSFFDGNEQFF. In nucleotides, the CDR3 is TGCGCCAGCAGCTTTTTTGACGGGAATGAGCAGTTCTTC. V is TRBV5-1 and J is TRBJ2-1; no reliable D call. The V gene lost 2 bases and the J gene lost 7 bases, with 10 bases spanning the gap. CDR1 and CDR2 from the germline V gene are SGHRS and YFSETQ. This CDR3 contains 13 residues.

The chain joins TRBV6-1 to TRBJ2-3; 7 bases line up with TRBD2. This CDR3 comprises 14 residues. CDR1 and CDR2 from the germline V gene are MNHNS and SASEGT. Trimming removed 4 bases from V and 4 bases from J; junction bases left unmatched: 5. The DNA for the CDR3 is TGTGCCAGCAGTGGACGCGGGGGACCAGATACGCAGTATTTT. Translation gives CASSGRGGPDTQYF.

The DNA of the CDR3 is TGTGCCAGCAGCTTCGGGACACTAAACACCGGGGAGCTGTTTTTT. This encodes CASSFGTLNTGELFF. The V gene is TRBV5-6, the J gene TRBJ2-2; D possibly corresponds to TRBD1 (6 bases). In germline, CDR1 is SGHDT, CDR2 YYEEEE. Deletions cut 2 bases from V and 2 bases from J, with 10 bases between. This CDR3 is 15 amino acids long. The complete variable domain, with remaining parts taken from reference TRBV5-6 and TRBJ2-2, reads DAGVTQSPTHLIKTRGQQVTLRCSPKSGHDTVSWYQQALGQGPQFIFQYYEEEERQRGNFPDRFSGHQFPNYSSELNVNALLLGDSALYLCASSFGTLNTGELFFGEGSRLTVL.

Only a few counts were recorded for this clone. The rearrangement joins TRBV28 to TRBJ2-4; D possibly corresponds to TRBD1 (7 bases). The CDR3 is made up of 16 amino acids. The V gene lost 8 bases and the J gene lost 1 base, with 18 bases spanning the gap. The germline V gene encodes CDR1 MDHEN and CDR2 SYDVKM. CDR3 bases: TGTGCCAGCCAGGGACAGAAGCGGGCGGCCAAAAACATTCAGTACTTC. This sequence encodes CASQGQKRAAKNIQYF.

The chain employs TRBV6-6 and TRBJ1-2, with a possible D match to TRBD1 (6 bases). The CDR3 sequence is 14 residues long. V was trimmed by 7 bases and J by 8 bases, leaving 20 bases between them. From germline, CDR1 is MNHNY and CDR2 SVGAGI (reference sequence). CDR3 in amino acids: CASTYKDRSRGYTF. In nucleotides, the CDR3 is TGTGCCAGCACCTATAAGGACAGAAGTAGGGGCTACACCTTC.

CDR3 residues: CASSQGLAGVETQYF. The CDR3, as DNA: TGCGCCAGCAGCCAGGGACTAGCGGGGGTGGAGACCCAGTACTTC. This chain links TRBV4-3 with TRBJ2-5; 14 bases map to TRBD2. The ends lost 3 bases at V and 5 bases at J; junction bases unmatched: 2. The CDR3 sequence is 15 residues long. CDR1 LGHNA and CDR2 YSLEER come from the germline V gene.

The chain uses TRBV19 and TRBJ1-5; 7 bases agree with TRBD1. V lost 3 bases and J lost 6; bases outside the gene matches: 8. Germline assignment: CDR1 LNHDA and CDR2 SQIVND (reference sequence). The CDR3 spans 15 residues. As DNA, the CDR3 is TGTGCCAGTAGTATGCTACTAGGGGGCTTTCAGCCCCAGCATTTT. Amino acid sequence: CASSMLLGGFQPQHF.

The chain links TRBV2 to TRBJ1-2; 10 bases are shared with TRBD1. CDR1 is SNHLY and CDR2 is FYNNEI in the germline V gene. This CDR3 has 14 amino acids. The J segment lost 8 bases and the V segment lost 6 bases, leaving 9 bases of the junction unmatched. The chain's CDR3 is CASSPTGGVGGYTF. DNA for the CDR3: TGTGCCAGCAGCCCGACAGGGGGCGTAGGGGGCTACACCTTC.

V gene TRBV6-4 combines with J gene TRBJ2-7; a weak D match, TRBD2 (6 bases). The CDR3 consists of 13 residues. The V gene's germline CDR1 is MRHNA and CDR2 SNTAGT. V gave up 4 bases and J gave up 6 bases, with 13 bases separating them. The CDR3 nucleotides read TGTGCCAGCAGTGGGGAGGCCTCCGGCGAGCAGTACTTC. This sequence encodes CASSGEASGEQYF.

This chain uses TRBV15 with TRBJ1-3; D ambiguous. The CDR3 covers 15 residues. Trimming stripped 5 bases from V and 0 bases from J, with 11 bases between. Per germline, CDR1 LNHNV and CDR2 YYDKDF (reference sequence). The CDR3 nucleotides read TGTGCCACCAGCGCAGAAAGATTCTCTGGAAACACCATATATTTT. Translated, it gives CATSAERFSGNTIYF.

This clone was recorded once. The chain recombines TRBV5-1 with TRBJ2-1; possible D gene TRBD2, 5 bases. Germline V lookup: CDR1 SGHRS, CDR2 YFSETQ. The V and J ends lost 6 bases and 8 bases respectively, with 9 bases between them. The CDR3 sequence is 11 residues long. The chain's CDR3 is CASTVRDEQFF. The CDR3, as DNA: TGCGCCAGCACCGTGCGGGATGAGCAGTTCTTC. Full variable domain (missing parts from reference TRBV5-1 and TRBJ2-1): KAGVTQTPRYLIKTRGQQVTLSCSPISGHRSVSWYQQTPGQGLQFLFEYFSETQRNKGNFPGRFSGRQFSNSRSEMNVSTLELGDSALYLCASTVRDEQFFGPGTRLTVL.

This chain connects TRBV6-6 to TRBJ2-7; unclear D gene. CDR3 size: 11 residues. Trimming took off 6 bases at V and 1 base at J, with 4 bases between the two ends. Germline CDR1 is MNHNY and CDR2 is SVGAGI (reference sequence). This chain's CDR3 is CASRLSYEQYF. CDR3 sequence (DNA): TGTGCCAGCAGACTTTCCTACGAGCAGTACTTC.

The chain is built from TRBV5-1 and TRBJ2-7; TRBD1 matches 10 bases. V lost 4 bases and J lost 6; bases outside the gene matches: 7. Germline values: CDR1 SGHRS, CDR2 YFSETQ. The CDR3 totals 14 residues. The CDR3 coding sequence is TGCGCCAGCAGCCTCCGGGACAGGGGATCCGAGCAGTACTTC. It is translated as CASSLRDRGSEQYF.

This chain connects TRBV7-8 to TRBJ1-5; D gene unclear. There are 16 residues in the CDR3. V was clipped by 1 base and J by 5 bases, with 15 bases between them. Germline V gene lookup returns CDR1 SGHVS and CDR2 FQNEAQ. Here the CDR3 reads CASSLVANTVDQPQHF. The CDR3 region has the DNA TGTGCCAGCAGCTTAGTCGCAAATACAGTGGATCAGCCCCAGCATTTT.

This clone was detected once. The rearrangement joins TRBV7-8 to TRBJ2-7, with 8 bases matching TRBD1. Germline CDR1 SGHVS, CDR2 FQNEAQ. Trimming removed 5 bases from V and 2 bases from J; junction bases left unmatched: 17. This CDR3 contains 18 residues. CDR3 protein: CASSSLVAGGQDPYEQYF. The CDR3 region has the DNA TGTGCCAGCAGCAGCTTAGTCGCTGGGGGACAGGACCCCTACGAGCAGTACTTC.

V and J are TRBV10-3 and TRBJ2-5, with 8 bases fitting TRBD2. Germline CDR1 reads ENHRY; CDR2 reads SYGVKD. The ends lost 2 bases at V and 2 bases at J; junction bases unmatched: 7. The CDR3 is 16 amino acids. The CDR3 sequence is CAISEGLAGIQETQYF. CDR3 DNA: TGTGCCATCAGTGAGGGGTTAGCGGGGATACAAGAGACCCAGTACTTC.

The V call is TRBV30, the J call TRBJ1-3, with 8 bases fitting TRBD1. This CDR3 contains 14 residues. Germline V gives CDR1 GTSNPN, CDR2 SVGIG (reference sequence). V dropped 0 bases and J dropped 9; count of bases not matched to a gene: 7. The CDR3 region has the DNA TGTGCCTGGAGTGTAGGGGGGACAGGTATCACCATATATTTT. This sequence encodes CAWSVGGTGITIYF.

The chain is built from TRBV19 and TRBJ1-5; tentatively, D is TRBD1 (6 bases). The CDR3 consists of 16 residues. Germline V lookup: CDR1 LNHDA, CDR2 SQIVND (reference sequence). V lost 1 base and J 1 base, leaving 11 bases between the germline ends. CDR3 bases: TGTGCCAGTAGTATAGGACAGGCGAGAAGCAATCAGCCCCAGCATTTT. Translated: CASSIGQARSNQPQHF. The full variable domain, completed using reference TRBV19 and TRBJ1-5, is DGGITQSPKYLFRKEGQNVTLSCEQNLNHDAMYWYRQDPGQGLRLIYYSQIVNDFQKGDIAEGYSVSREKKESFPLTVTSAQKNPTAFYLCASSIGQARSNQPQHFGDGTRLSIL.

This sequence joins TRBV5-1 and TRBJ1-2; 7 bases are shared with TRBD1. In germline, CDR1 is SGHRS, CDR2 YFSETQ. V lost 0 bases and J lost 4; bases outside the gene matches: 3. The CDR3 contains 14 residues. CDR3 nucleotide sequence: TGCGCCAGCAGCTTGGCCGGGGACAGCTATGGCTACACCTTC. This gives the protein CASSLAGDSYGYTF. Based on the CDR3 plus reference TRBV5-1 and TRBJ1-2, the full variable domain is KAGVTQTPRYLIKTRGQQVTLSCSPISGHRSVSWYQQTPGQGLQFLFEYFSETQRNKGNFPGRFSGRQFSNSRSEMNVSTLELGDSALYLCASSLAGDSYGYTFGSGTRLTVV.